These 28 T cell receptor beta chains came from one sample sequenced in a study of early T cells in non-severe SARS-CoV-2 infection. TCRdb recomputed calls from the 5' RACE reads with MiXCR, one row per CDR3 protein. The table has 70,000 to 85,000 distinct CDR3 sequences, 9% to 15% seen once; the top ten hold approximately 4%. The sequenced sample consisted of whole blood. Receptors originate from an adult who was a healthcare worker with PCR-confirmed SARS-CoV-2 infection or an uninfected control (not recorded which).

This clonotype was recorded at least ten times. The chain combines TRBV20-1 with TRBJ2-5, with D perhaps matching TRBD2 (6 bases). The CDR3 runs to 15 residues. Germline V gives CDR1 DFQATT, CDR2 SNEGSKA (reference sequence). The germline V and J ends were trimmed by 6 bases and 5 bases, with 22 bases remaining between them. The CDR3 loop is CSAPVPVLGGETQYF. CDR3 coding DNA: TGCAGTGCCCCTGTTCCCGTCTTAGGAGGGGAGACCCAGTACTTC.

The chain is built from TRBV19 and TRBJ1-2, with a weak D call TRBD1 (6 bases). The CDR3 loop spans 15 amino acids. V lost 7 bases, J lost 4 bases, and 19 bases lay in between. Germline-derived CDR1 and CDR2 are LNHDA and SQIVND (reference sequence). The CDR3 DNA sequence: TGTGCCAGTACCCCGGGGGCTAAACAGGTCTATGGCTACACCTTC. This codes for CASTPGAKQVYGYTF. Based on the CDR3 plus reference TRBV19 and TRBJ1-2, the full variable domain is DGGITQSPKYLFRKEGQNVTLSCEQNLNHDAMYWYRQDPGQGLRLIYYSQIVNDFQKGDIAEGYSVSREKKESFPLTVTSAQKNPTAFYLCASTPGAKQVYGYTFGSGTRLTVV.

The V call is TRBV27, the J call TRBJ2-7; D uncertain. Germline CDR1 reads MNHEY; CDR2 reads SMNVEV (reference sequence). Trimming cost V 6 bases and J 2 bases, with 20 bases left between them. The CDR3 is 16 amino acids. CDR3 protein: CASSPHWVVGAYEQYF. In nucleotides, the CDR3 is TGTGCCAGCAGCCCCCACTGGGTAGTTGGGGCCTACGAGCAGTACTTC.

The rearrangement uses TRBV28 and TRBJ2-1; tentatively, D is TRBD2 (6 bases). Deletions cut 4 bases from V and 6 bases from J, with 13 bases between. The CDR3 length is 14 residues. Germline V gene data show CDR1 as MDHEN and CDR2 as SYDVKM. The CDR3 reads CASSSGRTANEQFF. In DNA, the CDR3 is TGTGCCAGCAGTTCCGGGAGAACAGCCAATGAGCAGTTCTTC.

CDR3: CASSPRGGARRNTEAFF. The CDR3 nucleotides read TGCGCCAGCAGCCCCCGAGGGGGGGCAAGAAGGAACACTGAAGCTTTCTTT. This chain connects TRBV5-1 to TRBJ1-1, with D possibly TRBD1 on 6 matching bases. Germline lookup yields CDR1 SGHRS and CDR2 YFSETQ. CDR3 length: 17 residues. V was shortened by 4 bases and J by 1 base, with 20 bases between the two germline ends.

This clonotype appeared many times. The genes are TRBV19 and TRBJ2-7; D call uncertain. The V end lost 4 bases, the J end lost 4 bases, and 17 bases lay between the germline ends. Germline CDR1 LNHDA, CDR2 SQIVND (reference sequence). CDR3 length equals 15 residues. The CDR3 loop reads CASSSSLLGPYEQYF. In nucleotides, the CDR3 is TGTGCCAGTAGTAGCTCGTTGCTCGGACCTTACGAGCAGTACTTC.

Only a few counts were recorded for this clonotype. As the CDR3 is not closed by the conserved phenylalanine or tryptophan, this likely results from a read error. No DNA is shown, since the ends of the CDR3 on it are uncertain; the CDR3 is the one TCRdb lists. The gene calls are TRBV28 and TRBJ2-7; whether TRBD1, the table's D call, matches the DNA was not checked. Inclusive of both ends, the CDR3 amounts to 10 amino acids. Germline CDR1 MDHEN, CDR2 SYDVKM. The CDR3 here is CASSLVGGVI.

The J gene is TRBJ2-4, the V gene TRBV7-8, with D possibly TRBD2 on 6 matching bases. Trimming cost V 2 bases and J 5 bases, with 13 bases left between them. Germline CDR1 is SGHVS and CDR2 is FQNEAQ. The CDR3 is 15 residues long. The CDR3 here is CASSLLAGRQNIQYF. The CDR3 DNA reads as TGTGCCAGCAGCTTATTGGCGGGGCGGCAAAACATTCAGTACTTC.

The chain combines TRBV30 with TRBJ1-6; D possibly corresponds to TRBD1 (5 bases). The ends were cut back, 2 bases at V and 12 bases at J, with 8 bases in the middle. CDR3 length: 11 amino acids. CDR1 and CDR2 (germline): GTSNPN, SVGIG (reference sequence). In DNA form, the CDR3 reads TGTGCCTGGAGTTGGGGGGGACCCCTCCACTTT. This encodes CAWSWGGPLHF.

This chain connects TRBV9 to TRBJ2-7; a weak D match, TRBD2 (5 bases). Deletions cut 1 base from V and 7 bases from J, with 9 bases between. This CDR3 spans 12 amino acids. Germline V lookup: CDR1 SGDLS, CDR2 YYNGEE. In DNA form, the CDR3 reads TGTGCCAGCAGCGTATCGGGCGGGGAGCAGTACTTC. Its protein product is CASSVSGGEQYF. Combining the CDR3 with reference TRBV9 and TRBJ2-7 gives the whole variable domain DSGVTQTPKHLITATGQRVTLRCSPRSGDLSVYWYQQSLDQGLQFLIQYYNGEERAKGNILERFSAQQFPDLHSELNLSSLELGDSALYFCASSVSGGEQYFGPGTRLTVT.

The chain has TRBV12-3 or TRBV12-4 and TRBJ1-2; D not resolved. V shed 3 bases and J shed 4 bases, with 12 bases lying between them. This CDR3 is built from 14 residues. The CDR3 spells CASSFSSGSYGYTF. CDR3 coding DNA: TGTGCCAGCAGTTTCTCATCTGGGTCCTATGGCTACACCTTC.

The chain uses TRBV11-2 and TRBJ2-5, with no clear D. The germline V gene encodes CDR1 SGHAT and CDR2 FQNNGV. This CDR3 region has 12 residues. Trimming shortened V by 3 bases and J by 7 bases, and 9 bases separated the two germline ends. This CDR3 is CASSFLPGTQYF. The CDR3, as DNA: TGTGCCAGCAGCTTCCTCCCTGGGACCCAGTACTTC.

A remark on this clonotype: A much larger clonotype is one base distant, so this may be a read error. In this CDR3 the conserved last residue, phenylalanine or tryptophan, is missing, so a read error is likely. V usage is TRBV19 and J usage is TRBJ2-2, with D possibly matching TRBD2 (6 bases). V lost 7 bases and J 5 bases, leaving 14 bases between the germline ends. The CDR3 loop spans 14 amino acids. Per germline, CDR1 LNHDA and CDR2 SQIVND (reference sequence). The CDR3 DNA sequence: TGTGCCAGTAAGCCTAGCGCAACTACCGGGGAGCTGTTTTTA. Residues: CASKPSATTGELFL.

This clonotype was seen repeatedly, ten times or more. This sequence joins TRBV19 and TRBJ2-7, with unresolved D. The CDR3 loop spans 12 amino acids. CDR1 and CDR2 from the germline V gene are LNHDA and SQIVND (reference sequence). The V end lost 4 bases, the J end lost 5 bases, and 9 bases lay between the germline ends. The CDR3: CASSTRADEQYF. In nucleotides, the CDR3 is TGTGCCAGTAGTACCCGGGCGGACGAGCAGTACTTC. Complete variable domain (other parts from reference TRBV19 and TRBJ2-7): DGGITQSPKYLFRKEGQNVTLSCEQNLNHDAMYWYRQDPGQGLRLIYYSQIVNDFQKGDIAEGYSVSREKKESFPLTVTSAQKNPTAFYLCASSTRADEQYFGPGTRLTVT.

In its sample, this clonotype was seen a few times. CDR3 sequence: CSVEDRGRSYTF. CDR3 bases: TGCAGCGTTGAAGACAGGGGGCGCAGCTACACCTTC. The rearrangement links TRBV29-1 to TRBJ1-2; 8 bases align to TRBD1. Per germline, CDR1 SQVTM and CDR2 ANQGSEA. With 0 bases clipped from V and 9 bases from J, the junction kept 3 bases outside the gene matches. This CDR3 is built from 12 residues.

This clonotype has ten or more counts. J is TRBJ2-1 and V is TRBV29-1; the D gene is possibly TRBD1 (6 bases). In germline, CDR1 is SQVTM, CDR2 ANQGSEA. The V end was cut by 4 bases, the J end by 8 bases, with 12 bases between. The CDR3 spans 12 residues. CDR3 nucleotide sequence: TGCAGCGTTGGTTATGCAGGGGATGAGCAGTTCTTC. Encoded protein: CSVGYAGDEQFF.

To note about this clonotype: Relative to the germline gene, one junction end is altered; a read error may explain this. The genes are TRBV5-1 and TRBJ2-3; the D call may be TRBD1 or TRBD2 (5 bases each). Germline V gene lookup returns CDR1 SGHRS and CDR2 YFSETQ. The CDR3 is made up of 13 amino acids. This chain's CDR3 is CVSTLGGTDTQYF. The CDR3 coding sequence is TGCGTCAGCACCCTGGGGGGCACAGATACGCAGTATTTT.

This clonotype has just a few counts. This chain uses TRBV5-1 with TRBJ1-4, with D unresolved. V gave up 3 bases and J gave up 2 bases, with 8 bases separating them. Germline lookup yields CDR1 SGHRS and CDR2 YFSETQ. This CDR3 region has 14 residues. CDR3 in amino acids: CASSYGSTNEKLFF. In DNA, the CDR3 is TGCGCCAGCAGCTACGGATCTACTAATGAAAAACTGTTTTTT.

This clonotype was recorded at least ten times. This CDR3 reads CASSSPPGETQYF. The CDR3 nucleotides are TGTGCCAGCAGCTCGCCACCTGGTGAAACGCAGTATTTT. V and J are TRBV7-2 and TRBJ2-3; no reliable D call. V lost 4 bases, J lost 9 bases, and 14 bases lay in between. Germline V lookup: CDR1 SGHTA, CDR2 FQGNSA. The CDR3 is made up of 13 amino acids.

This clonotype has at least ten counts. V and J are TRBV29-1 and TRBJ1-5; D remains unclear. Looked up from germline, CDR1 is SQVTM and CDR2 is ANQGSEA. This CDR3 is 13 amino acids long. V was pared by 4 bases and J by 2 bases, with 9 bases between. CDR3 amino acids: CSVVEDGNQPQHF. In nucleotides, the CDR3 is TGCAGCGTTGTCGAGGATGGCAATCAGCCCCAGCATTTT. The full variable domain, its missing parts supplied by reference TRBV29-1 and TRBJ1-5, is SAVISQKPSRDICQRGTSLTIQCQVDSQVTMMFWYRQQPGQSLTLIATANQGSEATYESGFVIDKFPISRPNLTFSTLTVSNMSPEDSSIYLCSVVEDGNQPQHFGDGTRLSIL.

This chain uses TRBV4-2 with TRBJ2-1, with 10 bases fitting TRBD2. The V gene end was trimmed by 3 bases and the J gene end by 7 bases; junction bases not matched to a gene: 6. The CDR3 extends over 15 amino acids. Looked up from germline, CDR1 is LGHNA and CDR2 is YNFKEQ. The DNA of the CDR3 is TGTGCCAGCAGCCATGCTAGCGGGAGCAAAAATGAGCAGTTCTTC. This gives the protein CASSHASGSKNEQFF.

This clonotype was seen a few times. This CDR3 is CSARVPRGTDTQYF. The CDR3 DNA is TGCAGTGCTAGAGTCCCCAGGGGAACAGATACGCAGTATTTT. The chain has TRBV20-1 and TRBJ2-3, with D tentatively TRBD1 (6 bases). V dropped 1 base and J dropped 3 bases, with 11 bases sitting between them. The CDR3 length is 14 residues. Germline CDR1 reads DFQATT; CDR2 reads SNEGSKA (reference sequence).

This clonotype has just a few counts. The chain is built from TRBV20-1 and TRBJ2-7; D is unresolved. Per the germline V gene, CDR1 is DFQATT and CDR2 is SNEGSKA (reference sequence). Trimming pared 5 bases from V and 3 bases from J, leaving 8 bases between. This CDR3 contains 11 residues. The CDR3 spells CSAPNIYEQYF. The CDR3 bases are TGCAGTGCTCCCAACATCTACGAGCAGTACTTC.

This clonotype was counted between two and nine times. V and J are TRBV19 and TRBJ2-1; 10 nucleotides line up with TRBD2. CDR1 and CDR2 from the germline V gene are LNHDA and SQIVND (reference sequence). After removal of 7 bases from V and 4 bases from J, the junction contained 7 bases not matched to a gene. This CDR3 region has 15 residues. The CDR3 nucleotides read TGTGCCAGTACCAACGGACTAGCGGCTTACAATGAGCAGTTCTTC. Its protein is CASTNGLAAYNEQFF.

Regarding this clonotype: Being one base from a much bigger clone, this may be a read error. The chain joins TRBV5-1 to TRBJ2-1; TRBD1 agrees at 10 bases. Germline values: CDR1 SGHRS, CDR2 YFSETQ. Unmatched junction bases numbered 10, after V lost 4 bases and J lost 9 bases. The CDR3 has 15 residues. CDR3 loop: CASSPRDRGGAEQFF. Written as DNA, the CDR3 is TGCGCCAGCAGCCCCCGGGACAGGGGTGGTGCTGAGCAGTTCTTC.

This chain uses TRBV7-9 with TRBJ2-4; perhaps D is TRBD1 or TRBD2 (5 bases each). This CDR3 has 13 residues. The V and J ends lost 3 bases and 5 bases respectively, with 8 bases between them. Germline V gives CDR1 SEHNR, CDR2 FQNEAQ (reference sequence). The CDR3 protein is CASSFMGENIQYF. The CDR3 DNA is TGTGCCAGCAGCTTTATGGGGGAAAACATTCAGTACTTC. The full variable domain, in which reference TRBV7-9 and TRBJ2-4 provide the parts outside the CDR3, is DTGVSQNPRHKITKRGQNVTFRCDPISEHNRLYWYRQTLGQGPEFLTYFQNEAQLEKSRLLSDRFSAERPKGSFSTLEIQRTEQGDSAMYLCASSFMGENIQYFGAGTRLSVL.

The chain is built from TRBV3-1 and TRBJ1-1, with D uncertain. The V and J ends lost 2 bases and 6 bases respectively, with 4 bases between them. From germline, CDR1 is LGHDT and CDR2 YNNKEL (reference sequence). This CDR3 contains 11 residues. CDR3 DNA: TGTGCCAGCAGCCAACTATCTGAAGCTTTCTTT. Its translation: CASSQLSEAFF.

This clonotype turned up a few times. As DNA, the CDR3 is TGTGCCATCAGTGAGCCCTGGGGGGGCAGGGAGCTGTTTTTT. This sequence encodes CAISEPWGGRELFF. The chain recombines TRBV10-3 with TRBJ2-2, with D possibly matching TRBD2 (7 bases). The CDR3 totals 14 residues. Germline CDR1 is ENHRY and CDR2 is SYGVKD. Trimming removed 2 bases at V and 9 bases at J, with 13 bases between.